Reported below is one T cell receptor beta chain. Its matching antigen is unknown. Profiling relied on immunoSEQ multiplex PCR, and the TCRdb table lists in-frame clones only, not all of them. The sample includes around 95,000 clones, over 90% of them seen just once. This sample is drawn from a study of T cell responses to AZD1222 COVID-19 vaccine. Study-wide findings and caveats: All repertoire sampling was performed exclusively after the peak T cell response.

This CDR3 has 14 amino acids. The germline V gene has CDR1 SGHTS and CDR2 YDEGEE. With V trimmed by 4 bases and J by 2 bases, 5 bases remained unmatched. V usage is TRBV5-8 and J usage is TRBJ2-7; TRBD1 aligns across 8 bases. The receptor's source is an adult in good health. The material was peripheral blood, obtained on day 0 of AZD1222 vaccination. This CDR3 is CASSPRDRPYEQYF. CDR3 bases: TGTGCCAGCAGCCCCCGGGACAGGCCCTACGAGCAGTACTTC.